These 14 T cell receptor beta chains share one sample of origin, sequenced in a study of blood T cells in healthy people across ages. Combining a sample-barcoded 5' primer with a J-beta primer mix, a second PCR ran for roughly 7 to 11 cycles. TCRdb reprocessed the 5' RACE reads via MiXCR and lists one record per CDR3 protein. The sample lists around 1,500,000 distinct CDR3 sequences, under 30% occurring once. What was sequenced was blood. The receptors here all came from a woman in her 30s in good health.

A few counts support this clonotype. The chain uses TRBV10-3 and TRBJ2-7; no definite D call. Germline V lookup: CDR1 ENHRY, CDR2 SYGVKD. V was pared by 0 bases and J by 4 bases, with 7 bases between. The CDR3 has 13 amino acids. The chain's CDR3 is CAISESNRYEQYF. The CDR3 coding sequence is TGTGCCATCAGTGAGTCGAACAGATACGAGCAGTACTTC.

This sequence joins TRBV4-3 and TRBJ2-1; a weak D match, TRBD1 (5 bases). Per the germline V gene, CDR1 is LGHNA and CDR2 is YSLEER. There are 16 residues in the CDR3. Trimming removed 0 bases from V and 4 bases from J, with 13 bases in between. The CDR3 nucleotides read TGCGCCAGCAGCCAAGATGGCCAGGGTCTATACAATGAGCAGTTCTTC. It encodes CASSQDGQGLYNEQFF.

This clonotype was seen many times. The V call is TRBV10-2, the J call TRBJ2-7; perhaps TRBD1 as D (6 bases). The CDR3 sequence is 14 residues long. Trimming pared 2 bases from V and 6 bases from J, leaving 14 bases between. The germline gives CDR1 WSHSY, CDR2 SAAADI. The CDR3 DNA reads TGCGCCAGCAGTGAGGCCACAGGGCTAAGCGAGCAGTACTTC. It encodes CASSEATGLSEQYF.

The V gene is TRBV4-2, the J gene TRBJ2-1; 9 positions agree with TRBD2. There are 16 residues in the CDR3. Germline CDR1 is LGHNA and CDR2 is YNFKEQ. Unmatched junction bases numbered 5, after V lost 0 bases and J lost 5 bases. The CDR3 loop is CASSQERTSANNEQFF. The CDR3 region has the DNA TGTGCCAGCAGCCAAGAAAGGACTAGCGCTAACAATGAGCAGTTCTTC.

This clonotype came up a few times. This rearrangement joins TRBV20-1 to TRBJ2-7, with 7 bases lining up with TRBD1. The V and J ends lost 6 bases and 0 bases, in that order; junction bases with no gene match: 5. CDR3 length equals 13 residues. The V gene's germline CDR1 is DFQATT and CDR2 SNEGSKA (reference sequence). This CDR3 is CSAYRDSSYEQYF. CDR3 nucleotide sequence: TGCAGTGCCTACCGGGACAGCTCCTACGAGCAGTACTTC.

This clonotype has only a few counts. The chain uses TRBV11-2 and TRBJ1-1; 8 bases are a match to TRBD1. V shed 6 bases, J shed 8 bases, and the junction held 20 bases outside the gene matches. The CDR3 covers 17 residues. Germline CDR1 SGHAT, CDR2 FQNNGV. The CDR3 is CASSFSTGTGGLREAFF. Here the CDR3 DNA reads TGTGCCAGCAGTTTTTCTACGGGGACAGGCGGCCTTCGGGAAGCTTTCTTT. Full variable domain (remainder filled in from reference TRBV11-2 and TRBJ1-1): EAGVAQSPRYKIIEKRQSVAFWCNPISGHATLYWYQQILGQGPKLLIQFQNNGVVDDSQLPKDRFSAERLKGVDSTLKIQPAKLEDSAVYLCASSFSTGTGGLREAFFGQGTRLTVV.

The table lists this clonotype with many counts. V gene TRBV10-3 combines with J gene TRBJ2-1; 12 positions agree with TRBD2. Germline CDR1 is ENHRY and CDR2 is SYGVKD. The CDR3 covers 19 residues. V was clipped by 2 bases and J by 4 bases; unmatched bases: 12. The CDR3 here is CAISERGRLAGGNYNEQFF. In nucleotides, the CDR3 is TGTGCCATCAGTGAGCGGGGCAGGCTAGCGGGAGGGAATTACAATGAGCAGTTCTTC.

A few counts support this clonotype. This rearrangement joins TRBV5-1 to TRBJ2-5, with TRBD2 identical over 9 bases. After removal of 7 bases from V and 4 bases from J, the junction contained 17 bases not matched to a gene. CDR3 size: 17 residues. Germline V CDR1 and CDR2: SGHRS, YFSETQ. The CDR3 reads CASSRGRSGRSPETQYF. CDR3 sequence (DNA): TGCGCCAGCTCACGTGGCCGGAGCGGGAGGTCCCCAGAGACCCAGTACTTC.

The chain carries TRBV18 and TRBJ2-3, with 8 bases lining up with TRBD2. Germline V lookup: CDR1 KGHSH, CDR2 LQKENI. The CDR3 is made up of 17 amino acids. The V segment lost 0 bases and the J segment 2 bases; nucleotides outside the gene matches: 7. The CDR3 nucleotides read TGTGCCAGCTCACCACCTTCGGCGGGGGGCTCCACAGATACGCAGTATTTT. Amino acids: CASSPPSAGGSTDTQYF.

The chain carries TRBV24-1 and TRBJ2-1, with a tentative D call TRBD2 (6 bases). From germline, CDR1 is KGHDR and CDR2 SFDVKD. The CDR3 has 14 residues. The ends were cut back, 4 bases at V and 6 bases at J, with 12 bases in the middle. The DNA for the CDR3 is TGTGCCACCAGTGACCCGGGGGAAACCAATGAGCAGTTCTTC. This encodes CATSDPGETNEQFF.

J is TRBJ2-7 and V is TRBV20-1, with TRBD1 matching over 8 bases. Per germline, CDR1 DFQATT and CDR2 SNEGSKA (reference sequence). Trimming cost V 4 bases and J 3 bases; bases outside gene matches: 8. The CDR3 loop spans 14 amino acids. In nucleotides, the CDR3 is TGCAGTGCTACCGACAGGGGAACCGGCTACGAGCAGTACTTC. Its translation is CSATDRGTGYEQYF.

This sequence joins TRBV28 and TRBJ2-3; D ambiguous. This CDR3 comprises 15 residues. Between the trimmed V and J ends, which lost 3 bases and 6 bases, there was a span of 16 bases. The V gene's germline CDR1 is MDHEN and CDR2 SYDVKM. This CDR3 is CASSFNKAPDDTQYF. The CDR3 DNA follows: TGTGCCAGCAGTTTTAATAAGGCACCCGACGATACGCAGTATTTT.

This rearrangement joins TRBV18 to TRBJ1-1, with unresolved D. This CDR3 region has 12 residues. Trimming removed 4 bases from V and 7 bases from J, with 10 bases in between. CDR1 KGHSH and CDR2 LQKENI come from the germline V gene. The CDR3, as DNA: TGTGCCAGCTCACTCACAAGGGTTGAAGCTTTCTTT. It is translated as CASSLTRVEAFF.

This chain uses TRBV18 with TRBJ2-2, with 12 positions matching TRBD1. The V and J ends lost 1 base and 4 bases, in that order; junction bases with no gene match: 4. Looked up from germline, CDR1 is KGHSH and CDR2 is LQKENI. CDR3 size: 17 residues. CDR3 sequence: CASSPLGQGALTGELFF. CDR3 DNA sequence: TGTGCCAGCTCACCACTGGGACAGGGGGCCCTCACCGGGGAGCTGTTTTTT.